This T cell receptor beta chain originates from a study of CXCR3-negative and CXCR3-positive naive CD8 T cells. Note on this clonotype: Its antigen is unidentified.

The libraries of TRB cDNA were prepared using 5' RACE with UMI labels. TCRdb reprocessed the 5' RACE reads, keeping one entry per CDR3 protein, no DNA. This sample's table has about 60,000 distinct CDR3 sequences. The sorting of each CD8+ T cell subset was done in triplicate, at 250,000 to 300,000 cells each. General study points: Memory cells differed in TRBV-TRBJ usage, but naive CXCR3-negative and CXCR3-positive cells had similar usage. TRB CDR3 properties were used to infer TCR strength, and surface CD5 was comparable between naive subsets. Hydrophobicity was higher for TRB CDR3s found in CXCR3-positive naive cells than in CXCR3-negative naive cells.

The receptor was isolated from a human donor in good health. Some clones in this sample may be carry-over from other donors' samples. The sample was naive CXCR3+ CD8+ T cells from blood. Noted subset: CD45RO-CCR7+CD27+CD95- naive CD8+ T cells expressing CXCR3 (TNR3+).

The CDR3 loop reads CSASGGDSGNTIYF. The V gene is TRBV29-1, the J gene TRBJ1-3. CDR3 size: 14 residues. The germline gives CDR1 SQVTM, CDR2 ANQGSEA.